The rows below give T cell receptor beta chains drawn from one sample of a study of beta chain features in type 1 diabetes. Clones were sequenced by immunoSEQ multiplex PCR, and TCRdb holds only the in-frame ones, with some missing. The sample shows 200,000 to 250,000 clones, under 70% of them seen only once. The sequencing sample was made of naive CD4+ T cells from blood. These receptors were collected from a man aged 30 to 39 in good health. CDR3s include the opening cysteine and the closing phenylalanine or tryptophan. A D gene is named only where the DNA matches it firmly. Only part of the rows carry a size: once, few, many, or a class if the clone is expanded.

size | D | J | V | CDR3 | DNA
once | - | TRBJ2-3 | TRBV11-2 | CASSLVTDTQYF | TGTGCCAGCAGCTTAGTCACAGATACGCAGTATTTT
few | TRBD2 | TRBJ2-7 | TRBV7-9 | CASRQTSGRYEQYF | TGTGCCAGCAGGCAAACTAGCGGGAGGTACGAGCAGTACTTC
- | - | TRBJ2-1 | TRBV27 | CASSFTERDEQFF | TGTGCCAGCAGTTTCACAGAGCGGGATGAGCAGTTCTTC
- | - | TRBJ1-2 | TRBV29-1 | CSVRTAHYGYTF | TGCAGCGTTCGGACGGCTCATTATGGCTACACCTTC
- | TRBD2 | TRBJ2-1 | TRBV5-1 | CASSSPLGGSYHEQFF | TGCGCCAGCAGCTCCCCCCTAGGCGGGAGTTACCATGAGCAGTTCTTC
- | - | TRBJ2-7 | TRBV6-1 | CASSEISEQYF | TGTGCCAGCAGTGAAATCAGCGAGCAGTACTTC
- | TRBD2 | TRBJ2-7 | TRBV30 | CAWRPRLAGAEQYF | TGTGCCTGGAGGCCTCGACTAGCGGGAGCGGAGCAGTACTTC
few | - | TRBJ2-1 | TRBV29-1 | CSVPRVQTYNEQFF | TGCAGCGTTCCACGGGTTCAGACCTACAATGAGCAGTTCTTC
- | - | TRBJ1-2 | TRBV27 | CASSLSGGGYTF | TGTGCCAGCAGTTTATCGGGGGGTGGCTACACCTTC
- | TRBD1 | TRBJ1-1 | TRBV27 | CASSSLRTGDTEAFF | TGTGCCAGCAGTTCCCTCCGGACAGGGGACACTGAAGCTTTCTTT
- | TRBD2 | TRBJ2-1 | TRBV28 | CASSFSLAGLREQFF | TGTGCCAGCAGTTTCTCACTAGCGGGGCTCAGAGAGCAGTTCTTC
once | - | TRBJ2-3 | TRBV4-3 | CASSQATGTDTQYF | TGCGCCAGCAGCCAAGCAACAGGGACAGATACGCAGTATTTT
- | TRBD2 | TRBJ2-1 | TRBV29-1 | CSVKGLAGNEQFF | TGCAGCGTTAAGGGACTAGCGGGTAATGAGCAGTTCTTC
- | TRBD1 | TRBJ1-5 | TRBV19 | CASSMWDSNLNQPQHF | TGTGCCAGTAGTATGTGGGACAGTAACCTCAATCAGCCCCAGCATTTT
once | - | TRBJ2-3 | TRBV5-1 | CASSLRTAGDTQYF | TGCGCCAGCAGCTTGAGGACGGCGGGAGATACGCAGTATTTT
- | - | TRBJ2-5 | TRBV25-1 | CASSESLGLETQYF | TGTGCCAGCAGTGAATCTTTGGGATTAGAGACCCAGTACTTC
- | - | TRBJ2-5 | TRBV25-1 | CASSMGGEETQYF | TGTGCCAGCAGTATGGGGGGCGAAGAGACCCAGTACTTC
few | TRBD2 | TRBJ2-1 | TRBV18 | CASSPLAGVWNEQFF | TGTGCCAGCTCGCCACTAGCGGGAGTATGGAATGAGCAGTTCTTC
few | - | TRBJ1-1 | TRBV23-1 | CASSQQDGKTEAFF | TGCGCCAGCAGTCAACAGGACGGGAAAACTGAAGCTTTCTTT
- | - | TRBJ2-1 | TRBV30 | CAWRGGGRNEQFF | TGTGCCTGGAGAGGGGGCGGGAGGAATGAGCAGTTCTTC